The T cell receptor (beta chain) under discussion was sequenced for a study of cytomegalovirus exposure and HLA in healthy donors. Study-level findings and limits: Further analysis was carried out later, and it showed several of the most significant clusters appearing linked to common viral pathogens.

The PCR contained 60 Vbeta and 13 Jbeta primers. Methods used by the authors: A later analysis tallied tens of millions of unique TCR beta chains, around 10 million of them shared. Sequencing was performed with immunoSEQ multiplex PCR; in TCRdb, only in-frame clones are kept and a portion is missing. The DNA gave D and trimming, while V, J and clone size come from that table. The table includes more than 95,000 clones, over 70% detected once. The CDR3 spans 13 residues. V was cut by 4 bases and J by 4 bases, with 10 bases left in between. In germline, CDR1 is SGHTA, CDR2 FQGNSA. In regard to this clone: Its antigen is unknown.

The TCR comes from a woman between 45 and 60 years old in good health and CMV-seronegative. The chain uses TRBV7-2 and TRBJ2-5; a weak D match, TRBD2 (6 bases). Sequencing was done on a sample of PBMCs. The CDR3 region is CASSSGTLETQYF. CDR3 in DNA: TGTGCCAGCAGCTCCGGGACTCTAGAGACCCAGTACTTC.